The 26 T cell receptor beta chains below were found in one sample sequenced in a study of blood T cells in healthy people across ages. PCR was performed a second time for about 7 to 12 cycles using a sample-barcoded 5' primer and a J-beta primer mix. Each CDR3 protein is one row after TCRdb ran MiXCR on the 5' RACE reads. The table lists some 700,000 distinct CDR3 sequences, roughly two fifths of them singletons. Source material: blood. All receptors come from a woman in her sixties or seventies in good health.

The genes are TRBV12-3 or TRBV12-4 and TRBJ1-4; the D is unclear. This CDR3 contains 15 residues. Trimming removed 1 base from V and 5 bases from J, with 11 bases in between. CDR3 nucleotides: TGTGCCAGCAGTTTAGTGGGCGGGTTGAATGAAAAACTGTTTTTT. Translation gives CASSLVGGLNEKLFF.

Regarding this clonotype: A much larger clone differs by one base, so this may be a read error. This rearrangement joins TRBV11-2 to TRBJ2-1, with D possibly TRBD2 on 5 matching bases. V was clipped by 5 bases and J by 13 bases, with 18 bases between them. CDR3 length: 13 residues. The germline V gene has CDR1 SGHAT and CDR2 FQNNGV. CDR3 DNA sequence: TGTGCCAGCAGCGCAAAGGGAAGGGAGACCCAGTTCTTC. Residues: CASSAKGRETQFF.

About this clonotype: The junction differs from germline at one of its ends, possibly a read error. The V and J genes are TRBV7-9 and TRBJ1-6; unclear D gene. The CDR3 sequence is 16 residues long. The V gene's germline CDR1 is SEHNR and CDR2 FQNEAQ (reference sequence). The CDR3 sequence is CASSLMRAAEGSPPHF. CDR3 nucleotides: TGTGCCAGCAGCTTAATGCGGGCAGCGGAGGGTTCACCCCCCCACTTT.

Ten or more counts support this clonotype. The genes are TRBV7-2 and TRBJ2-3, with 8 bases that match TRBD2. This CDR3 has 16 residues. J lost 4 bases, V lost 0 bases, and 6 bases had no gene match. Germline V gene lookup returns CDR1 SGHTA and CDR2 FQGNSA. CDR3 sequence (DNA): TGTGCCAGCAGCTTAGCCGCAGCGGGAGCGTCAGATACGCAGTATTTT. Its protein product is CASSLAAAGASDTQYF.

The chain has TRBV19 and TRBJ2-1, with D possibly being TRBD1 (5 bases). V lost 2 bases and J lost 3, with 14 bases in between. Germline V gives CDR1 LNHDA, CDR2 SQIVND (reference sequence). CDR3 length equals 16 residues. CDR3 in amino acids: CASSIRVAGIYNEQFF. In DNA form, the CDR3 reads TGTGCCAGTAGTATAAGAGTGGCAGGGATCTACAATGAGCAGTTCTTC.

There are a few counts of this clonotype. The chain has TRBV30 and TRBJ1-5; 7 bases line up with TRBD1. CDR1 and CDR2 (germline): GTSNPN, SVGIG (reference sequence). The V and J ends lost 0 bases and 7 bases, in that order; junction bases with no gene match: 9. The CDR3 is 15 amino acids. The CDR3 sequence is CAWSVRGQGTQPQHF. The CDR3 DNA follows: TGTGCCTGGAGTGTAAGGGGGCAGGGCACCCAGCCCCAGCATTTT.

This clonotype was counted only a few times. The chain joins TRBV2 to TRBJ2-1; no firm D call. The V gene lost 6 bases and the J gene lost 9 bases, with 9 bases spanning the gap. The CDR3 covers 11 residues. Germline assignment: CDR1 SNHLY and CDR2 FYNNEI. For the CDR3, the DNA is TGTGCCAGCAGCACTAAATTTGAGCAGTTCTTC. It encodes CASSTKFEQFF.

At least ten counts were recorded for this clonotype. This chain joins TRBV7-2 and TRBJ2-5; possibly TRBD2 for D (5 bases). This CDR3 is 13 amino acids long. Germline V lookup: CDR1 SGHTA, CDR2 FQGNSA. V lost 2 bases and J lost 5, with 9 bases in between. CDR3 sequence (DNA): TGTGCCAGCAGCTTATCGGCGGGCGAGACCCAGTACTTC. It specifies CASSLSAGETQYF.

A note on this clonotype: This may come from a read error, since a much larger clone is one base off. The V gene is TRBV7-2, the J gene TRBJ2-5; D is ambiguous. V lost 5 bases, J lost 4 bases, and 8 bases lay in between. Germline V gene data show CDR1 as SGHTA and CDR2 as FQGNSA. The CDR3 length is 12 residues. CDR3 sequence (DNA): TGTGCCAGCAGCCAACAGAGAGAGACCCAGTACTTC. This sequence encodes CASSQQRETQYF.

This chain uses TRBV18 with TRBJ2-7; D is perhaps TRBD1 (6 bases). Trimming removed 2 bases at V and 2 bases at J, with 13 bases between. The CDR3 consists of 15 residues. In germline, CDR1 is KGHSH, CDR2 LQKENI. The CDR3 coding sequence is TGTGCCAGCTCACCAGGGACAAACATTCCCTACGAGCAGTACTTC. Its translation is CASSPGTNIPYEQYF.

This clonotype was observed a handful of times. The CDR3 is CASSLGGRKDYEQYF. The CDR3 DNA reads as TGTGCCAGCAGCTTAGGCGGGCGGAAGGACTACGAGCAGTACTTC. This chain uses TRBV7-2 with TRBJ2-7, with a tentative D call TRBD2 (5 bases). Looked up from germline, CDR1 is SGHTA and CDR2 is FQGNSA. Trimming shortened V by 1 base and J by 3 bases, and 13 bases separated the two germline ends. The CDR3 sequence is 15 residues long.

This clonotype was seen at least ten times. The chain joins TRBV4-2 to TRBJ2-7; the match to TRBD2 covers 9 bases. CDR3 size: 17 residues. With 0 bases clipped from V and 4 bases from J, the junction kept 10 bases outside the gene matches. Germline V CDR1 and CDR2: LGHNA, YNFKEQ. As DNA, the CDR3 is TGTGCCAGCAGCCAAGATATGCGCGGGGGGGCCCCATACGAGCAGTACTTC. As protein: CASSQDMRGGAPYEQYF.

With respect to this clonotype: Possible read error: a much larger clone is one base away. V gene TRBV3-1 combines with J gene TRBJ2-7; D is unclear. The germline gives CDR1 LGHDT, CDR2 YNNKEL (reference sequence). The CDR3 contains 14 residues. The CDR3 loop reads CVSSQEPASYEQYF. The CDR3 DNA follows: TGTGTCAGCAGCCAAGAGCCGGCCTCCTACGAGCAGTACTTC.

The sample holds a few counts of this clonotype. V is TRBV27 and J is TRBJ2-5; 8 nucleotides line up with TRBD1. CDR3 size: 15 residues. The V segment lost 2 bases and the J segment 5 bases; nucleotides outside the gene matches: 7. Germline assignment: CDR1 MNHEY and CDR2 SMNVEV (reference sequence). DNA of the CDR3: TGTGCCAGCAGTTTAGAGTACCAGGGGGCTGAGACCCAGTACTTC. It translates to CASSLEYQGAETQYF.

The chain is built from TRBV7-9 and TRBJ2-1; D remains unclear. V gave up 3 bases and J gave up 4 bases, with 10 bases separating them. Germline V lookup: CDR1 SEHNR, CDR2 FQNEAQ (reference sequence). The CDR3 has 14 residues. The CDR3: CASSFEGKYNEQFF. The CDR3 nucleotides read TGTGCCAGCAGCTTTGAAGGGAAATACAATGAGCAGTTCTTC.

As for this clonotype: One end of the junction varies from germline; a read error may be responsible. The V and J genes are TRBV29-1 and TRBJ2-3; D is perhaps TRBD1 (6 bases). Germline V gene data show CDR1 as SQVTM and CDR2 as ANQGSEA. CDR3 length equals 12 residues. The CDR3 here is CSGEVGGDTQYF. The CDR3 nucleotides read TGCAGCGGTGAAGTAGGGGGAGATACGCAGTATTTT.

For this clonotype: A junction boundary mismatches the germline segment, possibly from a read error. The gene calls are TRBV5-1 and TRBJ2-6; D gene uncertain. This CDR3 has 14 residues. Germline loops: CDR1 SGHRS, CDR2 YFSETQ. The CDR3 region has the DNA TGCGCCTGCAGCCCTGGGGAAGTCTCGACCGTCCTGACTTTC. Its protein product is CACSPGEVSTVLTF.

This clonotype was recorded a few times. The chain joins TRBV3-1 to TRBJ2-5; D may match TRBD1 or TRBD2 (5 bases each). The CDR3 sequence is 15 residues long. V was pared by 4 bases and J by 0 bases, with 12 bases between. CDR1 is LGHDT, CDR2 YNNKEL, per germline (reference sequence). The DNA for the CDR3 is TGTGCCAGCAGCCGAGGGACCGAGTACCAAGAGACCCAGTACTTC. Protein product: CASSRGTEYQETQYF.

This clonotype was seen a handful of times. This chain links TRBV6-5 with TRBJ2-7; D is uncertain. Germline lookup yields CDR1 MNHEY and CDR2 SVGAGI. CDR3 length equals 14 residues. Trimming pared 2 bases from V and 0 bases from J, leaving 8 bases between. The DNA for the CDR3 is TGTGCCAGCAGTTACGGTGATTCCTCCTACGAGCAGTACTTC. Translation gives CASSYGDSSYEQYF.

The chain uses TRBV6-2 or TRBV6-3 and TRBJ2-7; perhaps TRBD1 as D (5 bases). The CDR3 contains 13 residues. V lost 7 bases to trimming and J lost 2 bases, with 12 bases between them. Germline CDR1 is MNHEY and CDR2 is SVGEGT. The CDR3 DNA is TGTGCCAGCACCGACGACAGAACCTACGAGCAGTACTTC. Its protein product is CASTDDRTYEQYF.

This clonotype appeared a few times. The gene calls are TRBV4-2 and TRBJ2-1; maybe TRBD2 (6 bases). CDR3 length: 16 amino acids. Trimming removed 0 bases at V and 0 bases at J, with 9 bases between. Germline CDR1 reads LGHNA; CDR2 reads YNFKEQ. CDR3 sequence reads: CASSQDDGSSYNEQFF. In DNA form, the CDR3 reads TGTGCCAGCAGCCAAGATGACGGGAGCTCCTACAATGAGCAGTTCTTC.

CDR3 bases: TGTGCCAGCAGCCAAGAAGGACAGGGGGCGGGAGGCTACACCTTC. It is translated as CASSQEGQGAGGYTF. This sequence joins TRBV4-2 and TRBJ1-2; 11 bases line up with TRBD1. The CDR3 totals 15 residues. Germline loops: CDR1 LGHNA, CDR2 YNFKEQ. Trimming took 0 bases from V and 8 from J; bases not matched to a gene: 5.

V is TRBV20-1 and J is TRBJ1-5; no clear D gene. Deletions cut 5 bases from V and 0 bases from J, with 5 bases between. This CDR3 region has 12 residues. The germline gives CDR1 DFQATT, CDR2 SNEGSKA (reference sequence). The CDR3 reads CSAVYSNQPQHF. The CDR3 DNA sequence: TGCAGTGCTGTCTATAGCAATCAGCCCCAGCATTTT.

The chain joins TRBV6-5 to TRBJ2-1; a weak D match, TRBD2 (6 bases). This CDR3 is built from 13 residues. Germline CDR1 reads MNHEY; CDR2 reads SVGAGI. The V gene lost 5 bases and the J gene lost 12 bases, with 17 bases spanning the gap. The CDR3 DNA follows: TGTGCCAGCAGTACCCTAGGAGGGAAGGGGCAGTTCTTC. Residues: CASSTLGGKGQFF.

This clonotype has ten or more counts. The chain has TRBV13 and TRBJ2-5; no definite D call. V was trimmed by 5 bases and J by 0 bases, leaving 7 bases between them. CDR1 and CDR2 (germline): PRHDT, FYEKMQ (reference sequence). This CDR3 spans 13 amino acids. CDR3 DNA: TGTGCCAGCAGCGTAGTGGACCAAGAGACCCAGTACTTC. Protein sequence: CASSVVDQETQYF.

The chain carries TRBV5-1 and TRBJ2-7; TRBD1 matches at 9 bases. Looked up from germline, CDR1 is SGHRS and CDR2 is YFSETQ. V dropped 4 bases and J dropped 7; count of bases not matched to a gene: 12. The CDR3 has 15 residues. The CDR3 sequence is CASSASGTGSGEQYF. The CDR3 bases are TGCGCCAGCAGCGCTTCCGGGACAGGGTCGGGGGAGCAGTACTTC. The entire variable domain, with the rest obtained from reference TRBV5-1 and TRBJ2-7, is as follows: KAGVTQTPRYLIKTRGQQVTLSCSPISGHRSVSWYQQTPGQGLQFLFEYFSETQRNKGNFPGRFSGRQFSNSRSEMNVSTLELGDSALYLCASSASGTGSGEQYFGPGTRLTVT.